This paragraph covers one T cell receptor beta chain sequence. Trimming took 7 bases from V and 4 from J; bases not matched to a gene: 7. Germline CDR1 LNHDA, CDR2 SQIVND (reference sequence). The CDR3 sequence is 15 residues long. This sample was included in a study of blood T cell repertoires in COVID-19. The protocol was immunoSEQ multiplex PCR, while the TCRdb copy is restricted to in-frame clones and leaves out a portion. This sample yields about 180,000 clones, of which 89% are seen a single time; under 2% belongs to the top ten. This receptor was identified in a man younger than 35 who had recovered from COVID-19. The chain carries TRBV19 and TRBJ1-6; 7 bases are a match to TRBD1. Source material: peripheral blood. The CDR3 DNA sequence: TGTGCCAGTACTATCCCGGGACAGTATAATTCACCCCTCCACTTT. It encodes CASTIPGQYNSPLHF.